These 15 T cell receptor beta chains were sequenced from one sample in a study of blood T cell repertoires in COVID-19. Here immunoSEQ multiplex PCR was the method, and the copy in TCRdb shows in-frame clones only, minus some. The sample shows about 340,000 clones, approximately 92% of them seen only once. The sequencing input was PBMCs or T cells enriched from blood (not recorded which). Receptors were obtained from a woman younger than 45 who had recovered from COVID-19.

The table lists this clone with a few counts. In the same sample, other DNA sequences code for this CDR3. This sequence joins TRBV7-6 and TRBJ2-7; 12 positions agree with TRBD2. With 5 bases clipped from V and 4 bases from J, the junction kept 3 bases outside the gene matches. This CDR3 region has 14 residues. CDR1 SGHVS and CDR2 FNYEAQ come from the germline V gene. The CDR3 sequence is CASSLGLAGYEQYF. The CDR3, as DNA: TGTGCCAGCAGCCTAGGACTAGCGGGATACGAGCAGTACTTC.

This clone has just a few counts. This sequence joins TRBV9 and TRBJ2-1, with unresolved D. The ends were cut back, 0 bases at V and 0 bases at J, with 10 bases in the middle. Per germline, CDR1 SGDLS and CDR2 YYNGEE. The CDR3 is 16 residues long. CDR3 DNA sequence: TGTGCCAGCAGCGTAGTCAGCGAAAGCTCCTACAATGAGCAGTTCTTC. Translating gives CASSVVSESSYNEQFF.

The V and J genes are TRBV7-9 and TRBJ2-1, with 10 bases that match TRBD2. The CDR3 consists of 15 residues. The V and J ends lost 2 bases and 10 bases, in that order; junction bases with no gene match: 8. Looked up from germline, CDR1 is SEHNR and CDR2 is FQNEAQ (reference sequence). The CDR3 nucleotides read TGTGCCAGCAGCTTAACCCTAGCGGGGGCCTGGGAGCAGTTCTTC. This codes for CASSLTLAGAWEQFF.

Comments on this clone: The same CDR3 arises from other DNA sequences in this sample as well. The chain recombines TRBV27 with TRBJ2-3; D might be TRBD2 (6 bases). The germline V gene encodes CDR1 MNHEY and CDR2 SMNVEV (reference sequence). This CDR3 comprises 14 residues. The germline V and J ends were trimmed by 2 bases and 2 bases, with 8 bases remaining between them. The CDR3, as DNA: TGTGCCAGCAGTTTAGCGGGGTCCACAGATACGCAGTATTTT. Its protein product is CASSLAGSTDTQYF.

The chain uses TRBV19 and TRBJ1-2, with no clear D. The CDR3 is 13 amino acids. V gave up 3 bases and J gave up 6 bases, with 11 bases separating them. Germline V gene lookup returns CDR1 LNHDA and CDR2 SQIVND (reference sequence). CDR3 sequence: CASSIGQANGYTF. CDR3 coding DNA: TGTGCCAGTAGTATTGGGCAGGCCAATGGCTACACCTTC.

The chain combines TRBV18 with TRBJ1-3, with 8 bases aligning to TRBD1. J was trimmed by 1 base and V by 4 bases; bases with no gene match: 15. Germline loops: CDR1 KGHSH, CDR2 LQKENI. The CDR3 covers 19 residues. CDR3 protein: CASSLRTGSTLSSGNTIYF. CDR3 bases: TGTGCCAGCTCACTGCGGACAGGGAGTACACTATCATCTGGAAACACCATATATTTT.

J is TRBJ2-5 and V is TRBV5-3; TRBD2 aligns across 12 bases. TRBV5-3 is placed among ORFs of uncertain function. Trimming removed 4 bases from V and 8 bases from J; junction bases left unmatched: 9. The length of the CDR3 is 15 residues. CDR3 region: CARSGGLAGYETQYF. DNA of the CDR3: TGTGCCAGAAGCGGCGGACTAGCGGGGTATGAAACCCAGTACTTC.

The rearrangement links TRBV4-1 to TRBJ2-7, with D possibly TRBD2 on 7 matching bases. The germline gives CDR1 MGHRA, CDR2 YSYEKL. The CDR3 sequence is 16 residues long. Trimming shortened V by 3 bases and J by 0 bases, and 15 bases separated the two germline ends. The CDR3 spells CASSQGGLTSSYEQYF. CDR3 sequence (DNA): TGCGCCAGCAGCCAGGGGGGGCTTACGAGCTCCTACGAGCAGTACTTC.

V gene TRBV1 combines with J gene TRBJ2-5; TRBD2, as called in the table, went unchecked against the DNA. TRBV1 corresponds to a pseudogene. This CDR3 comprises 18 residues. Here the CDR3 DNA reads TGCACCAGCAGCCAATGCCCGGCAGGGAGGTGGGGTTCGGAGACCCAGTACTTC. It encodes CTSSQCPAGRWGSETQYF.

This clone was observed once. The chain joins TRBV19 to TRBJ1-5; 8 positions match TRBD1. The CDR3 sequence is 15 residues long. Looked up from germline, CDR1 is LNHDA and CDR2 is SQIVND (reference sequence). V lost 3 bases, J lost 2 bases, and 3 bases stayed unmatched. CDR3 residues: CASSMTGVGNQPQHF. The CDR3 DNA reads TGTGCCAGTAGTATGACAGGGGTAGGCAATCAGCCCCAGCATTTT.

This sequence joins TRBV5-6 and TRBJ2-5; 11 nucleotides align to TRBD1. Per the germline V gene, CDR1 is SGHDT and CDR2 is YYEEEE. V gave up 4 bases and J gave up 5 bases; unmatched junction bases: 7. The CDR3 loop spans 15 amino acids. CDR3 protein: CASSTGQGAPETQYF. In DNA, the CDR3 is TGTGCCAGCAGCACCGGACAGGGGGCGCCGGAGACCCAGTACTTC.

The gene calls are TRBV9 and TRBJ2-1, with TRBD1 as a possible D gene (7 bases). V shed 0 bases and J shed 4 bases, with 11 bases lying between them. CDR1 and CDR2 from the germline V gene are SGDLS and YYNGEE. The CDR3 contains 15 residues. The CDR3 spells CASSVGGDRYNEQFF. The DNA of the CDR3 is TGTGCCAGCAGCGTAGGGGGGGACAGATACAATGAGCAGTTCTTC.

V gene TRBV6-5 combines with J gene TRBJ1-2, with D perhaps matching TRBD1 (6 bases). The CDR3 length is 14 residues. V gave up 4 bases and J gave up 4 bases, with 13 bases separating them. Looked up from germline, CDR1 is MNHEY and CDR2 is SVGAGI. CDR3 protein: CASSWSGVGYGYTF. The CDR3 bases are TGTGCCAGCAGTTGGTCAGGGGTGGGCTATGGCTACACCTTC.

The chain uses TRBV4-2 and TRBJ2-7; D possibly corresponds to TRBD2 (7 bases). This CDR3 region has 16 residues. Trimming left V 1 base short and J 4 bases short, with 17 bases between. Germline V CDR1 and CDR2: LGHNA, YNFKEQ. CDR3 residues: CASSQVNAGAVYEQYF. The CDR3 nucleotides read TGTGCCAGCAGCCAAGTCAATGCGGGGGCCGTATACGAGCAGTACTTC.

The J gene is TRBJ2-7, the V gene TRBV11-2, with D possibly being TRBD1 (5 bases). The CDR3 is 15 amino acids. CDR1 and CDR2 (germline): SGHAT, FQNNGV. With 8 bases removed from V and 0 bases from J, the gap between germline ends came to 17 bases. CDR3 region: CASQGSLGASYEQYF. The CDR3 DNA sequence: TGTGCCAGCCAGGGTTCGTTAGGGGCCTCCTACGAGCAGTACTTC.